The clone carrying this TCR beta chain counts as medium-sized. The J segment lost 3 bases and the V segment lost 6 bases, leaving 4 bases of the junction unmatched. The CDR3 length is 14 residues. Germline V CDR1 and CDR2: MGHDK, SYGVNS. CDR3 regions of TCR beta were amplified from RNA transcripts. The library came from an HTBI-primed first-round RT-PCR and a second-round multiplex PCR. Each CDR3 protein is one row after TCRdb ran MiXCR on the multiplex PCR reads. The sample records 600,000 to 950,000 distinct CDR3 sequences, roughly two fifths being singletons. This record belongs to a study of Graves' ophthalmopathy and Graves' hyperthyroidism.

The chain carries TRBV25-1 and TRBJ1-4; TRBD1 aligns across 7 bases. The source is an adult man with Graves' ophthalmopathy. The material sequenced was peripheral blood. The CDR3 coding sequence is TGTGCCAGCAGGGAGACAGGGCCTAATGAAAAACTGTTTTTT. Its translation is CASRETGPNEKLFF.